The rows below give T cell receptor beta chains drawn from one sample of a study of cytomegalovirus exposure and HLA in healthy donors. Sequenced by immunoSEQ multiplex PCR; TCRdb stores in-frame clones only, minus some. The table has 140,000 to 150,000 clones, approximately 68% seen once. The specimen was PBMCs. These receptors were obtained from a man in his sixties in good health and CMV-seronegative. Both conserved end residues are part of each CDR3. D genes are given only for firm matches.

V gene: TRBV28; J gene: TRBJ2-4; D gene: -; CDR3 protein: CASSSSYRILAKNIQYF
V gene: TRBV23-1; J gene: TRBJ1-4; D gene: -; CDR3 protein: CASSQSGSSPRGKLFF
V gene: TRBV9; J gene: TRBJ1-4; D gene: TRBD1; CDR3 protein: CASSVAGQSLYNEKLFF
V gene: TRBV5-1; J gene: TRBJ2-1; D gene: -; CDR3 protein: CASSLALLAGSKGNEQFF
V gene: TRBV7-9; J gene: TRBJ2-7; D gene: -; CDR3 protein: CASSPFARAYEQYF
V gene: TRBV7-9; J gene: TRBJ2-3; D gene: TRBD2; CDR3 protein: CASSPVRRLAGNTDTQYF
V gene: TRBV5-1; J gene: TRBJ2-1; D gene: TRBD1; CDR3 protein: CASSLEVTGGNEQFF
V gene: TRBV6-5; J gene: TRBJ2-5; D gene: -; CDR3 protein: CASSYLPSDGKETQYF
V gene: TRBV6-4; J gene: TRBJ2-3; D gene: TRBD2; CDR3 protein: CASSDAAGARDTQYF
V gene: TRBV4-3; J gene: TRBJ2-2; D gene: -; CDR3 protein: CASSQVTGAGATGELFF
V gene: TRBV30; J gene: TRBJ2-1; D gene: -; CDR3 protein: CAWSFSPQNEQFF